These 22 T cell receptor beta chains were sequenced from one sample in a study of OX40 agonist ivuxolimab in advanced cancers. Data came from immunoSEQ multiplex PCR; TCRdb stores just in-frame clones and leaves some out. The sample gives some 80,000 clones, around 94% of which show up once; 4.8% is in the top ten. The sequenced sample was CD4+ or CD8+ T cells sorted from blood, obtained in a trial of the OX40 agonist ivuxolimab. These receptors originate from an adult with an advanced solid tumor such as melanoma, head and neck, liver or kidney cancer.

The chain links TRBV2 to TRBJ1-5; D might be TRBD1 (6 bases). The CDR3 runs to 14 residues. V lost 7 bases and J lost 6, with 16 bases in between. The germline gives CDR1 SNHLY, CDR2 FYNNEI. The CDR3 DNA sequence: TGTGCCAGCAAGGGACAAGGGGATCTTCAGCCCCAGCATTTT. Translating gives CASKGQGDLQPQHF.

This clone came up once. The rearrangement joins TRBV18 to TRBJ1-2, with D possibly being TRBD1 (6 bases). The germline gives CDR1 KGHSH, CDR2 LQKENI. This CDR3 has 13 residues. Trimming pared 4 bases from V and 4 bases from J, leaving 10 bases between. For the CDR3, the DNA is TGTGCCAGCTCACAGGACAGTAGCTATGGCTACACCTTC. It yields the protein CASSQDSSYGYTF.

The chain recombines TRBV30 with TRBJ2-5, with D hard to call. The germline V and J ends were trimmed by 4 bases and 5 bases, with 14 bases remaining between them. Germline CDR1 is GTSNPN and CDR2 is SVGIG (reference sequence). CDR3 length: 13 residues. The CDR3 is CAWTRDLRETQYF. The CDR3 nucleotides read TGTGCCTGGACGAGAGACTTACGGGAGACCCAGTACTTC.

The chain recombines TRBV10-3 with TRBJ2-5, with D possibly being TRBD1 or TRBD2 (7 bases each). The CDR3 is 16 residues long. Germline loops: CDR1 ENHRY, CDR2 SYGVKD. Trimming removed 6 bases from V and 3 bases from J, with 20 bases in between. CDR3 loop: CAIRQAGAGGKETQYF. CDR3 DNA: TGTGCCATCAGGCAGGCGGGGGCAGGGGGGAAAGAGACCCAGTACTTC.

The CDR3 sequence: CASSQTGDYYGYTF. The CDR3 nucleotides are TGTGCCAGTAGTCAGACAGGGGACTACTATGGCTACACCTTC. This chain connects TRBV19 to TRBJ1-2; 8 bases are a match to TRBD1. The germline V gene has CDR1 LNHDA and CDR2 SQIVND (reference sequence). This CDR3 comprises 14 residues. Losses at the gene ends were 5 bases for V and 3 bases for J; bases not matched to a gene: 5.

The chain joins TRBV6-5 to TRBJ2-5; TRBD2 agrees at 14 bases. Unmatched junction bases numbered 1, after V lost 6 bases and J lost 4 bases. CDR1 is MNHEY, CDR2 SVGAGI, per germline. This CDR3 region has 14 residues. The CDR3 DNA reads as TGTGCCAGCAGAGGACTAGCGGGAGGAGAGACCCAGTACTTC. Amino acids: CASRGLAGGETQYF.

This chain links TRBV25-1 with TRBJ1-1; 8 nucleotides line up with TRBD1. CDR3 length: 15 amino acids. Looked up from germline, CDR1 is MGHDK and CDR2 is SYGVNS. The trim removed 5 bases at V and 4 bases at J, leaving 9 bases unmatched. The CDR3 protein is CASSSRTGFSTEAFF. Written as DNA, the CDR3 is TGTGCCAGCAGTTCACGGACAGGGTTTAGCACTGAAGCTTTCTTT.

The chain employs TRBV5-1 and TRBJ1-4; D ambiguous. Trimming removed 3 bases from V and 6 bases from J, with 9 bases in between. The germline V gene has CDR1 SGHRS and CDR2 YFSETQ. The CDR3 consists of 13 residues. CDR3 sequence reads: CASSWTPDEKLFF. In DNA form, the CDR3 reads TGCGCCAGCAGCTGGACCCCTGATGAAAAACTGTTTTTT.

V usage is TRBV4-1 and J usage is TRBJ2-5; 9 positions agree with TRBD1. Unmatched junction bases numbered 11, after V lost 1 base and J lost 5 bases. This CDR3 spans 17 amino acids. Germline CDR1 reads MGHRA; CDR2 reads YSYEKL. CDR3 nucleotides: TGCGCCAGCAGCCAAGTAGGAAGGGACAGGGCTGGCGAGACCCAGTACTTC. Its protein is CASSQVGRDRAGETQYF.

The V and J genes are TRBV7-3 and TRBJ2-3; the match to TRBD2 covers 11 bases. Germline lookup yields CDR1 SGHTA and CDR2 FQGTGA. The CDR3 spans 18 residues. V shed 1 base and J 1 base; nucleotides not matched to a gene: 7. CDR3 sequence: CASSLIGSGLAGTDTQYF. The CDR3 DNA follows: TGTGCCAGCAGCTTAATCGGGTCGGGACTAGCGGGCACAGATACGCAGTATTTT.

The chain recombines TRBV5-1 with TRBJ2-5, with 12 bases matching TRBD1. Germline CDR1 and CDR2: SGHRS and YFSETQ. With 3 bases clipped from V and 6 bases from J, the junction kept 12 bases outside the gene matches. CDR3 length: 17 residues. The CDR3 is CASSSPLRDRGPKTQYF. The CDR3 DNA reads as TGCGCCAGCAGCTCCCCCCTCCGGGACAGGGGGCCTAAGACCCAGTACTTC.

The J gene is TRBJ2-1, the V gene TRBV2; D gene uncertain. Between the trimmed V and J ends, which lost 6 bases and 5 bases, there was a span of 5 bases. The CDR3 consists of 11 residues. Germline CDR1 and CDR2: SNHLY and FYNNEI. The CDR3 DNA sequence: TGTGCCAGCAGCTACAACAATGAGCAGTTCTTC. The encoded protein is CASSYNNEQFF.

The V and J genes are TRBV4-3 and TRBJ2-1; 11 bases align to TRBD2. The V and J ends lost 1 base and 13 bases, in that order; junction bases with no gene match: 6. The length of the CDR3 is 14 residues. CDR1 is LGHNA and CDR2 is YSLEER in the germline V gene. The CDR3 protein is CASSQVSSGRSQFF. The CDR3, as DNA: TGCGCCAGCAGCCAAGTGTCTAGCGGGAGGTCCCAGTTCTTC.

This rearrangement joins TRBV18 to TRBJ2-2; no clear D. The germline V gene has CDR1 KGHSH and CDR2 LQKENI. The V end lost 5 bases, the J end lost 0 bases, and 10 bases lay between the germline ends. There are 15 residues in the CDR3. This chain's CDR3 is CASSARIPNTGELFF. The CDR3 region has the DNA TGTGCCAGCTCAGCACGCATTCCGAACACCGGGGAGCTGTTTTTT.

CDR3 nucleotides: TGTGCCAGCCAACTAGCGCCGAGCACAGATACGCAGTATTTT. This translates into CASQLAPSTDTQYF. The rearrangement joins TRBV21-1 to TRBJ2-3; the D call TRBD2 from the table was never checked on the DNA. TRBV21-1 represents a pseudogene. CDR3 length: 14 amino acids.

This chain connects TRBV18 to TRBJ1-2; maybe TRBD1 (5 bases). The CDR3 is 15 residues long. Germline CDR1 KGHSH, CDR2 LQKENI. Trimming cost V 5 bases and J 0 bases, with 13 bases left between them. DNA of the CDR3: TGTGCCAGCTCAACAGCCAGGGCCCCTAACTATGGCTACACCTTC. It yields the protein CASSTARAPNYGYTF.

The rearrangement uses TRBV5-1 and TRBJ2-1; D possibly corresponds to TRBD1 (5 bases). The CDR3 consists of 12 residues. Trimming removed 4 bases from V and 8 bases from J, with 10 bases in between. Germline-derived CDR1 and CDR2 are SGHRS and YFSETQ. The CDR3 protein is CASSLRAYEQFF. Written as DNA, the CDR3 is TGCGCCAGCAGCCTCAGGGCATATGAGCAGTTCTTC.

The sample holds a few counts of this clone. This chain connects TRBV7-3 to TRBJ2-3; 8 nucleotides agree with TRBD2. The CDR3 loop spans 15 amino acids. Germline loops: CDR1 SGHTA, CDR2 FQGTGA. Unmatched junction bases numbered 12, after V lost 5 bases and J lost 8 bases. The CDR3 DNA sequence: TGTGCCAGCAGCGCCCTAGCGGGCGGTCAGGGTACGCAGTATTTT. Its protein product is CASSALAGGQGTQYF.

This chain joins TRBV6-5 and TRBJ2-2; weak D call: TRBD2 (6 bases). The CDR3 spans 15 residues. Germline V gene lookup returns CDR1 MNHEY and CDR2 SVGAGI. Trimming cost V 6 bases and J 6 bases, with 17 bases left between them. The chain's CDR3 is CASRPGLTTSGELFF. CDR3 in DNA: TGTGCCAGCAGACCGGGACTTACAACCTCCGGGGAGCTGTTTTTT.

The genes are TRBV7-2 and TRBJ1-4; the D is unclear. Germline CDR1 is SGHTA and CDR2 is FQGNSA. The CDR3 runs 15 residues. The germline V and J ends were trimmed by 0 bases and 1 base, with 6 bases remaining between them. The CDR3 DNA is TGTGCCAGCAGCTTAGCGGGCGGAACTAATGAAAAACTGTTTTTT. It encodes CASSLAGGTNEKLFF.

The chain recombines TRBV29-1 with TRBJ1-2, with a weak D call TRBD1 (6 bases). This CDR3 spans 13 amino acids. Trimming removed 5 bases from V and 2 bases from J, with 12 bases in between. Germline values: CDR1 SQVTM, CDR2 ANQGSEA. CDR3 coding DNA: TGCAGCGTTCTTCTCGGGACAAACTATGGCTACACCTTC. Its translation is CSVLLGTNYGYTF. The full variable domain, with the rest looked up from reference TRBV29-1 and TRBJ1-2, is SAVISQKPSRDICQRGTSLTIQCQVDSQVTMMFWYRQQPGQSLTLIATANQGSEATYESGFVIDKFPISRPNLTFSTLTVSNMSPEDSSIYLCSVLLGTNYGYTFGSGTRLTVV.

For the CDR3, the DNA is TGTGCCAGCATCATGGGGAGGAACACCGGGGAGCTGTTTTTT. The encoded protein is CASIMGRNTGELFF. The chain couples TRBV7-2 to TRBJ2-2; TRBD2 might be the D (5 bases). Germline V lookup: CDR1 SGHTA, CDR2 FQGNSA. V lost 7 bases and J lost 1, with 10 bases in between. The CDR3 has 14 residues.